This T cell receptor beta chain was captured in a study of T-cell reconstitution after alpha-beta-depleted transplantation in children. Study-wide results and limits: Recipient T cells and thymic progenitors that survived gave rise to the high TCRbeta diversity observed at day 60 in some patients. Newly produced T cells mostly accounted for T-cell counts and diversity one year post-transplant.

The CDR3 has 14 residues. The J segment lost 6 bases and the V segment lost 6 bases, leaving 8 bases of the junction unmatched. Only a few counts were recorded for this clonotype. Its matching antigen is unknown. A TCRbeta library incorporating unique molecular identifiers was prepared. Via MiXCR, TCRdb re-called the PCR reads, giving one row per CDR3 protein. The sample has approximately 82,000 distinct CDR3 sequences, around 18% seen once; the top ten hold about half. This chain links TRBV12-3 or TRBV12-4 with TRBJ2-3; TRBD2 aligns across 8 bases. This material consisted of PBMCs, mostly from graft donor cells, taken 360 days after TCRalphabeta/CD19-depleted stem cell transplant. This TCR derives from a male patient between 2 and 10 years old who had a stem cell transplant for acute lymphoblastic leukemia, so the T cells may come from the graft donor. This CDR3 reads CASSYGLAVDTQYF. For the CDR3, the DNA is TGTGCCAGCAGCTATGGACTAGCTGTTGATACGCAGTATTTT.